This T cell receptor (beta chain) comes out of a study of cytomegalovirus exposure and HLA in healthy donors. Overall study: A prior study identified some 100 million unique TCR beta sequences from 180 million or so T cells. Overall study findings and caveats: Reportedly, HLA-A and HLA-B alleles of most subjects were accurately predicted from TCR beta.

The PCR had 60 Vbeta and 13 Jbeta primers. Here immunoSEQ multiplex PCR was the method, and the copy in TCRdb shows in-frame clones only, minus some. The sample includes fewer than 120,000 clones, approximately 83% of them seen just once. The CDR3 has 16 residues. V lost 0 bases, J lost 0 bases, and 0 bases stayed unmatched. Germline CDR1 MNHEY, CDR2 SVGAGI. This clone is categorized as medium-sized (0.01 to 0.1%). Its antigen is unidentified. Sequencing used PBMCs. The chain combines TRBV6-5 with TRBJ2-1; 9 bases line up with TRBD2. The receptor was isolated from a man aged 40-49 years in good health and CMV-seronegative. CDR3 in amino acids: CASSYSAGGSYNEQFF. CDR3 coding DNA: TGTGCCAGCAGTTACTCAGCGGGGGGCTCCTACAATGAGCAGTTCTTC.